The T cell receptor (beta chain) under discussion was sequenced for a study of T-cell reconstitution after alpha-beta-depleted transplantation in children. General study findings and limits: Surviving recipient T cells and intrathymic progenitors accounted for some patients' high TCRbeta diversity at day 60. Reportedly, alpha-beta T cells present about two months post-transplant originated from several hundred expanded clones of graft origin. Newly produced T cells mostly accounted for T-cell counts and diversity one year post-transplant.

Trimming pared 1 base from V and 0 bases from J, leaving 7 bases between. Germline V gene lookup returns CDR1 LGHNA and CDR2 YSLEER. This CDR3 contains 14 residues. This clonotype was counted ten times or more. Its specificity is not known. TCRbeta library construction was performed incorporating unique molecular identifiers. TCRdb reprocessed the PCR reads with MiXCR, giving one entry per CDR3 protein. In the table there are about 110,000 distinct CDR3 sequences, 5% to 8% of which are singletons. The sequencing used PBMCs, mostly from graft donor cells, collected 360 days after TCRalphabeta/CD19-depleted stem cell transplant. The clonotype was recovered from a male patient aged 2-9 years who had a stem cell transplant for acute lymphoblastic leukemia, so the T cells may come from the graft donor. The chain carries TRBV4-3 and TRBJ2-7; no clear D gene. The CDR3 here is CASSQAHSSYEQYF. The CDR3 DNA sequence: TGCGCCAGCAGCCAAGCCCATTCCTCCTACGAGCAGTACTTC.